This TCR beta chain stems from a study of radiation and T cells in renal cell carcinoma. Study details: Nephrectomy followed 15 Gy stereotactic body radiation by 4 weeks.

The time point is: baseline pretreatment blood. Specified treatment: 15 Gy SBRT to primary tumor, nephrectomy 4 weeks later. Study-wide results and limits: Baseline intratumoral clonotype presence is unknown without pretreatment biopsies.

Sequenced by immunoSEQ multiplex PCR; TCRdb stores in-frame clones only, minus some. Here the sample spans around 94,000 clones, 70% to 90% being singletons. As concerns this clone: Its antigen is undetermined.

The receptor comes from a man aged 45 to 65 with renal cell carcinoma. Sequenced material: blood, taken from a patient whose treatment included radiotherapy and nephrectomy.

The CDR3 reads CTSSHRGEAGGPNTGELFF. As DNA, the CDR3 is TGCACCAGCAGCCATAGAGGCGAAGCGGGGGGACCGAACACCGGGGAGCTGTTTTTT. The V gene is TRBV1, the J gene TRBJ2-2; TRBD2 is the table's D call, not checked against the DNA. TRBV1 is shown as a pseudogene. The CDR3 totals 19 residues.